A selection of T cell receptor beta chains follows, all from one sample in a study of T cells in localized non-small cell lung cancer. Generated by immunoSEQ multiplex PCR, the TCRdb table keeps only in-frame clones and is missing some. The table lists 35,000 or so clones, roughly nine tenths of them singletons. The specimen comprised peripheral blood, sampled before any cancer treatment. These receptors came from a man aged 40 to 70 with stage I lung adenocarcinoma. The CDR3 runs from the conserved cysteine through the conserved F or W. Each record gives: V gene, J gene, D gene, clone size, CDR3 protein, CDR3 DNA. D genes are given only for firm matches. The size entry is marked missing in some rows and otherwise reads once, few, many or a size class.

>TRBV4-3|TRBJ1-1|NA|NA
CASSQGTEAFF
TGCGCCAGCAGCCAAGGCACTGAAGCTTTCTTT
>TRBV18|TRBJ1-2|TRBD1|NA
CASSPGQGAYTF
TGTGCCAGCTCCCCCGGACAGGGGGCATACACCTTC
>TRBV4-2|TRBJ1-1|TRBD1|NA
CASSQDQGGSEAFF
TGTGCCAGCAGCCAAGATCAGGGGGGCTCTGAAGCTTTCTTT
>TRBV14|TRBJ2-3|NA|NA
CASSYVSTDTQYF
TGTGCCAGCAGCTATGTCTCCACAGATACGCAGTATTTT
>TRBV9|TRBJ2-5|NA|NA
CASSVGQGWETQYF
TGTGCCAGCAGCGTAGGGCAGGGTTGGGAGACCCAGTACTTC
>TRBV10-3|TRBJ2-7|NA|NA
CAISESAYEQYF
TGTGCCATCAGTGAGTCTGCGTACGAGCAGTACTTC
>TRBV15|TRBJ1-2|NA|NA
CATSRDGPYYTF
TGTGCCACCAGCAGAGACGGACCGTACTACACCTTC
>TRBV6-1|TRBJ2-5|TRBD2|NA
CASTRGLAGMETQYF
TGTGCCAGCACTAGGGGACTAGCGGGGATGGAGACCCAGTACTTC
>TRBV5-1|TRBJ2-2|TRBD1|NA
CASSGGTGHTGELFF
TGCGCCAGCAGCGGCGGGACAGGGCACACCGGGGAGCTGTTTTTT
>TRBV10-3|TRBJ2-4|NA|NA
CAISESLGNIQYF
TGTGCCATCAGTGAGTCGCTGGGAAACATTCAGTACTTC
>TRBV19|TRBJ2-7|TRBD2|NA
CASSSGTSGAFSYEQYF
TGTGCCAGTAGTTCCGGGACTAGCGGGGCTTTTTCCTACGAGCAGTACTTC
>TRBV5-1|TRBJ1-1|NA|NA
CASSLSPGVNTEAFF
TGCGCCAGCAGCCTTTCCCCAGGGGTGAACACTGAAGCTTTCTTT
>TRBV10-3|TRBJ1-1|NA|NA
CAITGGAMNTEAFF
TGTGCCATCACCGGTGGAGCGATGAACACTGAAGCTTTCTTT
>TRBV6-6|TRBJ2-2|TRBD1|NA
CASMAGTGVSGELFF
TGTGCCAGCATGGCCGGGACAGGGGTTTCCGGGGAGCTGTTTTTT
>TRBV19|TRBJ1-6|TRBD1|NA
CASSRIRDRGRLVHF
TGTGCCAGTAGTAGAATCCGGGACAGGGGACGACTGGTCCACTTT
>TRBV18|TRBJ1-2|NA|NA
CASSPAVSNYGYTF
TGTGCCAGCTCACCGGCAGTTTCTAACTATGGCTACACCTTC
>TRBV4-2|TRBJ1-2|NA|NA
CASSQGEINYGYTF
TGTGCCAGCAGCCAAGGGGAAATAAACTATGGCTACACCTTC
>TRBV6-5|TRBJ2-7|NA|NA
CASSSDEGTYEQYF
TGTGCCAGCAGTTCTGACGAAGGAACCTACGAGCAGTACTTC
>TRBV6-1|TRBJ2-2|NA|NA
CASGGRTGELFF
TGTGCCAGCGGGGGGCGCACCGGGGAGCTGTTTTTT
>TRBV10-3|TRBJ1-4|TRBD1|NA
CAISDVGQGDEKLFF
TGTGCCATCAGTGACGTCGGACAGGGAGATGAAAAACTGTTTTTT
>TRBV5-1|TRBJ2-3|NA|NA
CASSWNIAVRTDTQYF
TGCGCCAGCAGCTGGAACATTGCTGTTCGAACAGATACGCAGTATTTT
>TRBV6-1|TRBJ2-7|TRBD1|NA
CASSEAETGVHYEQYF
TGTGCCAGCAGTGAAGCGGAGACAGGGGTTCACTACGAGCAGTACTTC
>TRBV4-2|TRBJ1-6|TRBD1|NA
CASSLRTGAFGSPLHF
TGTGCCAGCAGCTTGAGGACAGGGGCTTTCGGATCACCCCTCCACTTT
>TRBV30|TRBJ1-2|TRBD1|few
CAWDRGRGYTF
TGTGCCTGGGACAGGGGGAGAGGCTACACCTTC
>TRBV27|TRBJ1-2|NA|NA
CASSPRTGSGYGYTF
TGTGCCAGCAGTCCGCGGACGGGCTCTGGGTATGGCTACACCTTC
>TRBV29-1|TRBJ1-1|NA|few
CSVPLPRGDTEAFF
TGCAGCGTTCCCCTTCCCAGGGGAGACACTGAAGCTTTCTTT
>TRBV11-2|TRBJ1-6|NA|NA
CASSSTPEGNSPLHF
TGTGCCAGCAGCTCGACTCCTGAGGGGAATTCACCCCTCCACTTT
>TRBV7-2|TRBJ1-3|NA|NA
CASSLRVAASGNTIYF
TGTGCCAGCAGCCTCAGAGTGGCGGCCTCTGGAAACACCATATATTTT
>TRBV6-1|TRBJ1-4|NA|NA
CASSEYGEKLFF
TGTGCCAGCAGTGAATACGGGGAAAAACTGTTTTTT
>TRBV2|TRBJ2-3|NA|NA
CASSVRGETDTQYF
TGTGCCAGCAGTGTCCGGGGAGAAACAGATACGCAGTATTTT
>TRBV9|TRBJ1-1|NA|NA
CASSVGPSTEAFF
TGTGCCAGCAGCGTAGGGCCATCCACTGAAGCTTTCTTT
>TRBV4-1|TRBJ1-6|NA|NA
CASSEAPDTPQNSPLHF
TGCGCCAGCAGTGAGGCTCCGGACACCCCGCAAAATTCACCCCTCCACTTT
>TRBV5-6|TRBJ1-4|NA|NA
CASSLRSSGEKLFF
TGTGCCAGCAGCCTGAGAAGTAGTGGTGAAAAACTGTTTTTT
>TRBV7-7|TRBJ2-2|NA|NA
CASSLGRGANTGELFF
TGTGCTAGCAGCTTAGGTCGTGGGGCGAACACCGGGGAGCTGTTTTTT
>TRBV25-1|TRBJ1-6|NA|few
CASSERASPLHF
TGTGCCAGCAGTGAACGAGCTTCACCCCTCCACTTT
>TRBV6-5|TRBJ1-2|TRBD1|NA
CASSLTGTGGYGYTF
TGTGCCAGCAGTTTAACCGGGACAGGGGGCTATGGCTACACCTTC
>TRBV29-1|TRBJ1-2|TRBD1|NA
CSVAGTGYGYTF
TGCAGCGTTGCGGGGACAGGATATGGCTACACCTTC
>TRBV5-5|TRBJ2-7|NA|NA
CASSLNTGRSYEQYF
TGTGCCAGCAGCTTAAATACAGGGCGCAGCTACGAGCAGTACTTC
>TRBV2|TRBJ2-3|NA|NA
CASRALADTQYF
TGTGCCAGCAGGGCCCTAGCAGATACGCAGTATTTT
>TRBV18|TRBJ2-1|NA|NA
CASSQGPISYNEQFF
TGTGCCAGCTCACAAGGACCGATCTCCTACAATGAGCAGTTCTTC
>TRBV6-5|TRBJ2-1|NA|NA
CASSYAKGQLYNEQFF
TGTGCCAGCAGTTACGCCAAGGGGCAGCTCTACAATGAGCAGTTCTTC
>TRBV10-3|TRBJ2-1|TRBD1|NA
CAISGQGANEQFF
TGTGCCATCAGTGGACAGGGGGCCAATGAGCAGTTCTTC
>TRBV9|TRBJ2-5|NA|NA
CASSPPPTTQETQYF
TGTGCCAGCAGCCCCCCCCCGACAACCCAAGAGACCCAGTACTTC
>TRBV5-1|TRBJ2-3|TRBD1|NA
CASSPGQSSTDTQYF
TGCGCCAGCAGCCCGGGACAGTCTAGCACAGATACGCAGTATTTT
>TRBV10-2|TRBJ1-5|NA|NA
CASTQGNSNQPQHF
TGCGCCAGCACCCAGGGAAATAGCAATCAGCCCCAGCATTTT
>TRBV19|TRBJ2-7|NA|NA
CASSLQGWIYEQYF
TGTGCCAGTAGTCTGCAGGGATGGATCTACGAGCAGTACTTC
>TRBV5-1|TRBJ2-5|NA|NA
CASSLGSDRNQYF
TGCGCCAGCAGCTTGGGGTCCGACAGAAACCAGTACTTC